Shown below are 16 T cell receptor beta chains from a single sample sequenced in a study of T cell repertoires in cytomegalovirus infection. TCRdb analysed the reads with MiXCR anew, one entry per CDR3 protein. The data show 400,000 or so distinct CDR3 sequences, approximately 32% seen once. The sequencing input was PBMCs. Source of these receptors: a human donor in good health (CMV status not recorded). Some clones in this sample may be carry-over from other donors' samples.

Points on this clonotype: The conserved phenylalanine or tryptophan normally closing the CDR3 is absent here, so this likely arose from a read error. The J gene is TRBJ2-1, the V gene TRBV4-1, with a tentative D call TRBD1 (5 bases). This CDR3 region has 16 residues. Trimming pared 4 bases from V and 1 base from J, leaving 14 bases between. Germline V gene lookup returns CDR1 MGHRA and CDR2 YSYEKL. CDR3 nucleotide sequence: TGCGCCAGCAGCCCATACCAGGGAAGTTCCTACAATGAGCAGTTCTTA. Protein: CASSPYQGSSYNEQFL.

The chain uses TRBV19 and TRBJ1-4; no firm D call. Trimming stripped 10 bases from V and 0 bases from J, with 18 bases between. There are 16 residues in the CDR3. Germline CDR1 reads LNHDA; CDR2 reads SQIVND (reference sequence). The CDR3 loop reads CATSTAEGATNEKLFF. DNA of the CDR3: TGTGCCACCAGTACGGCGGAGGGAGCAACTAATGAAAAACTGTTTTTT. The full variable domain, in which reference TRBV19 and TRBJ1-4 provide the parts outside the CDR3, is DGGITQSPKYLFRKEGQNVTLSCEQNLNHDAMYWYRQDPGQGLRLIYYSQIVNDFQKGDIAEGYSVSREKKESFPLTVTSAQKNPTAFYLCATSTAEGATNEKLFFGSGTQLSVL.

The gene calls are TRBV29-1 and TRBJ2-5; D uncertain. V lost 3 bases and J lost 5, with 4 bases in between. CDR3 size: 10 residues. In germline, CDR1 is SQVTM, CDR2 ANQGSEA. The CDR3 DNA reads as TGCAGCGTTGAGTGGGAGACCCAGTACTTC. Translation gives CSVEWETQYF. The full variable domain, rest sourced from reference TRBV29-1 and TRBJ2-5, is SAVISQKPSRDICQRGTSLTIQCQVDSQVTMMFWYRQQPGQSLTLIATANQGSEATYESGFVIDKFPISRPNLTFSTLTVSNMSPEDSSIYLCSVEWETQYFGPGTRLLVL.

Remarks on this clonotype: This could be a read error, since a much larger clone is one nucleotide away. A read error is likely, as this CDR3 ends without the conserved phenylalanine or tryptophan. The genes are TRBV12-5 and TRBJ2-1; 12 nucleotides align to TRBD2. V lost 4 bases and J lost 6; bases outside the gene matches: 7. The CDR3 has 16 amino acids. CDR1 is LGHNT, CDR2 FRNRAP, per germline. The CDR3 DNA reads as TGTGCTAGTGGTTCACATACTAGCGGGGGGCCCAATGAGCAGTTCTGC. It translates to CASGSHTSGGPNEQFC.

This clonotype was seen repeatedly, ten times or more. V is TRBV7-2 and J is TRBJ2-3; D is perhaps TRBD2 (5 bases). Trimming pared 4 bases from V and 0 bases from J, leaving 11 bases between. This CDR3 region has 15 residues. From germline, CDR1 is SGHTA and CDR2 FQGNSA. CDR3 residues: CASSYGSGSTDTQYF. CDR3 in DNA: TGTGCCAGCAGCTACGGATCGGGGAGCACAGATACGCAGTATTTT.

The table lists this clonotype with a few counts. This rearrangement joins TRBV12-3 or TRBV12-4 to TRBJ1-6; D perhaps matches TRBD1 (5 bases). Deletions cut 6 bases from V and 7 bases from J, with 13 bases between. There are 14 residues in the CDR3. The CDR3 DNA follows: TGTGCCAGCAGACACGGGACGGAGAATTCACCCCTCCACTTT. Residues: CASRHGTENSPLHF.

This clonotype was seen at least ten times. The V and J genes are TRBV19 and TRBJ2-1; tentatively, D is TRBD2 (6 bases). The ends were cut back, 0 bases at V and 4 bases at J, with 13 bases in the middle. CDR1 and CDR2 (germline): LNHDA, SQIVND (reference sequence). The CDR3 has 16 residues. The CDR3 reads CASSIDRDSRYNEQFF. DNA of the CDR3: TGTGCCAGTAGTATAGACCGGGACTCGCGGTACAATGAGCAGTTCTTC. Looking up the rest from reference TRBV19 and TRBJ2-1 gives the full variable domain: DGGITQSPKYLFRKEGQNVTLSCEQNLNHDAMYWYRQDPGQGLRLIYYSQIVNDFQKGDIAEGYSVSREKKESFPLTVTSAQKNPTAFYLCASSIDRDSRYNEQFFGPGTRLTVL.

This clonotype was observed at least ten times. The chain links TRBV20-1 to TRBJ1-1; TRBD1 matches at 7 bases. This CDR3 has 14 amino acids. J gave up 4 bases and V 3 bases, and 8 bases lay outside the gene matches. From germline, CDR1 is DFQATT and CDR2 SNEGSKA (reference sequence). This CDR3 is CSASPQGPGTEAFF. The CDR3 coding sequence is TGCAGTGCTAGCCCACAGGGGCCGGGCACTGAAGCTTTCTTT.

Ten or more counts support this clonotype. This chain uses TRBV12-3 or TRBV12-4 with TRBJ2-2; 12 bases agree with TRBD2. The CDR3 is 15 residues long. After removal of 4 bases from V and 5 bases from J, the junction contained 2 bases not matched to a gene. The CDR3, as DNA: TGTGCCAGCAGTTCAACTAGCGGGGGGACCGGGGAGCTGTTTTTT. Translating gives CASSSTSGGTGELFF.

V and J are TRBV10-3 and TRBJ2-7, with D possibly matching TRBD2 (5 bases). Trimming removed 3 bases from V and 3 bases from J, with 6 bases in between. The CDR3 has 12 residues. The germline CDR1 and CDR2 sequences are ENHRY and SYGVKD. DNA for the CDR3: TGTGCCATCAGTGACACTAGCTACGAGCAGTACTTC. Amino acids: CAISDTSYEQYF.

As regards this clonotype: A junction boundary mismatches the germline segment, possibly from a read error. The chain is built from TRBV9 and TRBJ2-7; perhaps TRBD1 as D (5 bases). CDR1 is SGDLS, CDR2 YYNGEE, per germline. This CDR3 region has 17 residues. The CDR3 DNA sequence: TGTGCCAGGAGCGTAGACCCCTGGCAGGGCCAAATCTACGAGCAGTACTTC. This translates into CARSVDPWQGQIYEQYF.

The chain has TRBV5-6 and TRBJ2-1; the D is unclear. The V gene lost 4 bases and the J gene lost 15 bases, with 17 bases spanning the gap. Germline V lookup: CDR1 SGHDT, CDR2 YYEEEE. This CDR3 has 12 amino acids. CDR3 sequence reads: CASSQRLIKPFF. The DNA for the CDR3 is TGTGCCAGCAGCCAAAGGCTCATAAAACCGTTCTTC.

As DNA, the CDR3 is TGTGCCAGCAGCACCCTCGGACAGTCCTACGAGCAGTACTTC. It codes for CASSTLGQSYEQYF. The chain has TRBV7-9 and TRBJ2-7; perhaps TRBD1 as D (6 bases). Germline-derived CDR1 and CDR2 are SEHNR and FQNEAQ (reference sequence). V was cut by 5 bases and J by 1 base, with 12 bases left in between. CDR3 length equals 14 residues.

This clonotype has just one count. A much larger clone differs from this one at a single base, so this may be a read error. The CDR3: CAISESLHFEGQETQSF. In nucleotides, the CDR3 is TGTGCCATCAGTGAGTCCCTCCATTTTGAAGGACAAGAGACCCAGTCCTTC. The chain uses TRBV10-3 and TRBJ2-5; D perhaps matches TRBD1 (5 bases). The germline V gene has CDR1 ENHRY and CDR2 SYGVKD. This CDR3 spans 17 amino acids.

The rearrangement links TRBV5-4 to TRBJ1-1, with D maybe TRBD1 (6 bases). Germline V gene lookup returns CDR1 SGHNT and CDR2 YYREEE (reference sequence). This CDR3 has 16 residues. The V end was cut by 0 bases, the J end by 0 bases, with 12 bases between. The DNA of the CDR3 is TGTGCCAGCAGCTTGGCCAGGCAGGGGCTGAACACTGAAGCTTTCTTT. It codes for CASSLARQGLNTEAFF.

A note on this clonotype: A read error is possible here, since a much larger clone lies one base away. CDR3 in DNA: TGTGCCAGCAGGGGGGACAGGGACGCCAATGAGCAGTTCTTC. Translating gives CASRGDRDANEQFF. The V and J genes are TRBV6-1 and TRBJ2-1; 9 bases match TRBD1. Germline values: CDR1 MNHNS, CDR2 SASEGT. V shed 6 bases, J shed 6 bases, and the junction held 6 bases outside the gene matches. This CDR3 has 14 amino acids.